This TCR beta chain was sequenced in a study of OX40 agonist ivuxolimab in advanced cancers. Germline CDR1 SGDLS, CDR2 YYNGEE. CDR3 size: 15 residues. The trim removed 3 bases at V and 1 base at J, leaving 3 bases unmatched. Profiling relied on immunoSEQ multiplex PCR, and the TCRdb table lists in-frame clones only, not all of them. This table holds 20,000 to 30,000 clones, approximately 90% found once. The input for sequencing was CD4+ or CD8+ T cells sorted from blood, taken in a trial of the OX40 agonist ivuxolimab. This receptor was obtained from an adult with an advanced solid tumor such as melanoma, head and neck, liver or kidney cancer. The chain has TRBV9 and TRBJ1-3; 8 bases line up with TRBD1. The CDR3 bases are TGTGCCAGCAGCGATGGACAGGGATCTGGAAACACCATATATTTT. Amino acid sequence: CASSDGQGSGNTIYF.